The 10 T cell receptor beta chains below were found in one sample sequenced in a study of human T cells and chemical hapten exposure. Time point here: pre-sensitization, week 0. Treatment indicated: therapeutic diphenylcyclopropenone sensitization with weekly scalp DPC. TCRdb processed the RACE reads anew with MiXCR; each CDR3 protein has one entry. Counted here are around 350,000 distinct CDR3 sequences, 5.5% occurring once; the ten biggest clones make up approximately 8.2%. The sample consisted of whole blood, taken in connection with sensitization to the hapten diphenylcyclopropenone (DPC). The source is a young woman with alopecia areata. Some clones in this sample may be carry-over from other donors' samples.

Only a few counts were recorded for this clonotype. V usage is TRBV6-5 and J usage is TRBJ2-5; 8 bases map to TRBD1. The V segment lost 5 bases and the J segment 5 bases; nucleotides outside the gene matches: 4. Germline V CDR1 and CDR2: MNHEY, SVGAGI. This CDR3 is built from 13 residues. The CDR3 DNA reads TGTGCCAGCAGTAACAACAGGGGGGAGACCCAGTACTTC. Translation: CASSNNRGETQYF.

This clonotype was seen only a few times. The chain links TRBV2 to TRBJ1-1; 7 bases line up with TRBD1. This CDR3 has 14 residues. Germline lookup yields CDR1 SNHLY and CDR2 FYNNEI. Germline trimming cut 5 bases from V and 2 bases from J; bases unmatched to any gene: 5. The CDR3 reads CASSSTGENTEAFF. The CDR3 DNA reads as TGTGCCAGCAGTAGCACAGGGGAAAACACTGAAGCTTTCTTT.

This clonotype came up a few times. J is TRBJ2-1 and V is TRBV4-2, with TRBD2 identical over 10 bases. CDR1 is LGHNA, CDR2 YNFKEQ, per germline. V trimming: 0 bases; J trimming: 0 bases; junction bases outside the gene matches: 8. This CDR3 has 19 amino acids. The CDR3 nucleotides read TGTGCCAGCAGCCAAGATGAAGCGGGGGGGGTAAGCTCCTACAATGAGCAGTTCTTC. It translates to CASSQDEAGGVSSYNEQFF.

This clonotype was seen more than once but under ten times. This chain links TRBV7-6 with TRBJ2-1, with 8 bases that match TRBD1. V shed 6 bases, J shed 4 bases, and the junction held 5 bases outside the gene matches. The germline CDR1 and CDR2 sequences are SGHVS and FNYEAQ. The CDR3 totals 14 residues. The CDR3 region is CASRLTGVYNEQFF. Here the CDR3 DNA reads TGTGCCAGCAGACTGACAGGGGTTTACAATGAGCAGTTCTTC. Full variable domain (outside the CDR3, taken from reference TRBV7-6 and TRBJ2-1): GAGVSQSPRYKVTKRGQDVALRCDPISGHVSLYWYRQALGQGPEFLTYFNYEAQQDKSGLPNDRFSAERPEGSISTLTIQRTEQRDSAMYRCASRLTGVYNEQFFGPGTRLTVL.

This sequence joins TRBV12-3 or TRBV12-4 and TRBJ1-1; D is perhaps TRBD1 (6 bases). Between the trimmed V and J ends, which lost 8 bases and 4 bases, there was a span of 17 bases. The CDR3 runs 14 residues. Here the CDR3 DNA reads TGTGCCAGCTCGTTTGGGGGGGGCTCCACTGAAGCTTTCTTT. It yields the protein CASSFGGGSTEAFF.

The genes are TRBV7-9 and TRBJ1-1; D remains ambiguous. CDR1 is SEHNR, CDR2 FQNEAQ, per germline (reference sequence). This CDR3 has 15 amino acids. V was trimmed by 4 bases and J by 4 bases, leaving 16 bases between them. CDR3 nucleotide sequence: TGTGCCAGCAGCTCATACTCACCAGAAAGCACTGAAGCTTTCTTT. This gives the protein CASSSYSPESTEAFF.

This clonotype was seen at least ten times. For the CDR3, the DNA is TGCGCCAGCAGCACAGCCGGGGCCGAAGCTTTCTTT. This translates into CASSTAGAEAFF. V usage is TRBV5-1 and J usage is TRBJ1-1; weak D call: TRBD1 (5 bases). Trimming removed 4 bases from V and 8 bases from J, with 12 bases in between. This CDR3 contains 12 residues. Germline-derived CDR1 and CDR2 are SGHRS and YFSETQ.

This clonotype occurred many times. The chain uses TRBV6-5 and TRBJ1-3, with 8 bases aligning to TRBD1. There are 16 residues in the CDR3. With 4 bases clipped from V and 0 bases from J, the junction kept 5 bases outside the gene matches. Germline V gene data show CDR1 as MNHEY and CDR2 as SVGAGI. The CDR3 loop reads CASSSQGEISGNTIYF. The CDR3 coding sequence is TGTGCCAGCAGTTCACAGGGGGAAATCTCTGGAAACACCATATATTTT.

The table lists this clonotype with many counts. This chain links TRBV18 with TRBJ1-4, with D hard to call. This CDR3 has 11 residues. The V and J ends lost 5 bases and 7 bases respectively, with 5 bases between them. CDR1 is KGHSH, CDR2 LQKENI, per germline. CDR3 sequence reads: CASSGSEKLFF. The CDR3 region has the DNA TGTGCCAGCTCAGGGAGTGAAAAACTGTTTTTT.

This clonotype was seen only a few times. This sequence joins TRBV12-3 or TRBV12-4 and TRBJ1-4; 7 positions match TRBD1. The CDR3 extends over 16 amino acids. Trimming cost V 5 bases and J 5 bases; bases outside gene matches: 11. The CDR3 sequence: CASSIGTAASNEKLFF. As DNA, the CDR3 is TGTGCCAGCAGTATCGGGACAGCCGCTTCAAATGAAAAACTGTTTTTT.